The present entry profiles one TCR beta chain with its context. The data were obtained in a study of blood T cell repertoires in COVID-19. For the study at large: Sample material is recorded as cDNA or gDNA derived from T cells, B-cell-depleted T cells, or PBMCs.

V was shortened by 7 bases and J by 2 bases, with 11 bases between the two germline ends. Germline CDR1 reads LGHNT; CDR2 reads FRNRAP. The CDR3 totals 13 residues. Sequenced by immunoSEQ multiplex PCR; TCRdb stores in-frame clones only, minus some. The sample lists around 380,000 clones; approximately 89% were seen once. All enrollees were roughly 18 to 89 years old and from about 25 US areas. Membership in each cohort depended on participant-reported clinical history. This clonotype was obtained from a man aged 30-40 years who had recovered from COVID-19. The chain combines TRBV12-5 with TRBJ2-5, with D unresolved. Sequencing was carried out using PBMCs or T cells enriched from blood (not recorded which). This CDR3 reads CASEPPLQETQYF. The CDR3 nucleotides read TGTGCTAGTGAGCCCCCTCTGCAAGAGACCCAGTACTTC.